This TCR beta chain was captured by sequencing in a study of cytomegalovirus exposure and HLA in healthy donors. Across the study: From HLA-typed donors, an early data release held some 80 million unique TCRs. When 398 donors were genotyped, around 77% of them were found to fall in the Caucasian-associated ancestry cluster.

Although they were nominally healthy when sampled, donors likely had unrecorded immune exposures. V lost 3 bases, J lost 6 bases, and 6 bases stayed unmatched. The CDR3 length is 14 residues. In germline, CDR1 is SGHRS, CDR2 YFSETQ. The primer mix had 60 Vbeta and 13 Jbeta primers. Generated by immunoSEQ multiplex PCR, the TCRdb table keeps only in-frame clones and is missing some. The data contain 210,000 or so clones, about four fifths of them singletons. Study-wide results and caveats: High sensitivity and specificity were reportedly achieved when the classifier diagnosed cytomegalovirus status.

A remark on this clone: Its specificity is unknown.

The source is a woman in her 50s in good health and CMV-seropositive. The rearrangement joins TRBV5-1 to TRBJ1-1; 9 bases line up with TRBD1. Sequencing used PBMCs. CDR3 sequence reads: CASSSLTGGSEAFF. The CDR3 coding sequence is TGCGCCAGCAGCTCCCTTACAGGGGGCTCTGAAGCTTTCTTT.